These 5 T cell receptor beta chains were sequenced from one sample in a study of radiotherapy plus CTLA-4 blockade in lung cancer. Some clones are missing from TCRdb's copy, which holds only in-frame ones; the method was immunoSEQ multiplex PCR. The table shows tens of thousands of clones, with around 86% occurring only once. Sample: peripheral blood, taken from a patient treated with radiotherapy plus ipilimumab. The receptors derive from a human donor with non-small cell lung cancer that progressed on radiotherapy plus ipilimumab.

The gene calls are TRBV4-3 and TRBJ1-5; D is undetermined. V lost 0 bases, J lost 3 bases, and 9 bases lay in between. The CDR3 length is 15 residues. Germline V CDR1 and CDR2: LGHNA, YSLEER. CDR3 sequence reads: CASSQDRRYNQPQHF. The CDR3 DNA reads as TGCGCCAGCAGCCAAGACCGGCGGTACAATCAGCCCCAGCATTTT.

This chain joins TRBV30 and TRBJ2-3; 8 bases are shared with TRBD2. Germline V CDR1 and CDR2: GTSNPN, SVGIG (reference sequence). This CDR3 has 16 amino acids. With 0 bases clipped from V and 2 bases from J, the junction kept 7 bases outside the gene matches. CDR3 nucleotides: TGTGCCTGGAGTGTAGGGTGGGGACTAGTCACAGATACGCAGTATTTT. Translated: CAWSVGWGLVTDTQYF.

CDR3 coding DNA: TGTGCCAGCAGTGGGGACGCAGGCGGCACTGAAGCTTTCTTT. Its protein product is CASSGDAGGTEAFF. This chain links TRBV6-1 with TRBJ1-1; tentatively, D is TRBD1 (5 bases). Germline V lookup: CDR1 MNHNS, CDR2 SASEGT. Trimming took off 4 bases at V and 4 bases at J, with 13 bases between the two ends. The CDR3 covers 14 residues.

The V call is TRBV5-6, the J call TRBJ2-5, with 10 bases matching TRBD1. This CDR3 is built from 15 residues. With V trimmed by 0 bases and J by 5 bases, 4 bases remained unmatched. Germline CDR1 is SGHDT and CDR2 is YYEEEE. CDR3 in DNA: TGTGCCAGCAGCTTGGGTGACAGGGGGCCGGAGACCCAGTACTTC. It translates to CASSLGDRGPETQYF.

This clone appeared a few times. The V call is TRBV2, the J call TRBJ2-5; no definite D call. Germline V gives CDR1 SNHLY, CDR2 FYNNEI. Trimming cost V 6 bases and J 4 bases, with 12 bases left between them. The length of the CDR3 is 13 residues. The CDR3 DNA is TGTGCCAGCAGCCCCTCCCGTGTAGAGACCCAGTACTTC. Amino acids: CASSPSRVETQYF.